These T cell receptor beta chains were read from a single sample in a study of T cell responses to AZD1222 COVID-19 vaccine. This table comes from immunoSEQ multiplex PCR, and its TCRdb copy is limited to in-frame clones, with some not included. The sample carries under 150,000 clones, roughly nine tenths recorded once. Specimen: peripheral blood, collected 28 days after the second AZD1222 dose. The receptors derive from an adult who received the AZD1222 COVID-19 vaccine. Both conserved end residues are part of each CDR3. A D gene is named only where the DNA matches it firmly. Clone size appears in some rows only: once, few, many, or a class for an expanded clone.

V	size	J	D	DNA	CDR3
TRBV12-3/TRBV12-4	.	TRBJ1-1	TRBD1	TGTGCCAGCAGAACAGGGGTTCGGACTGAAGCTTTCTTT	CASRTGVRTEAFF
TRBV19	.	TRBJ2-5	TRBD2	TGTGCCAGTAGTATAGTGGGACTAGCGGGAGTAGAGACCCAGTACTTC	CASSIVGLAGVETQYF
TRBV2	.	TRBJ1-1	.	TGTGCCAGCGGCGCATGGTCTGAAGCTTTCTTT	CASGAWSEAFF
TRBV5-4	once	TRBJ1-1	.	TGTGCCAGCAGCTTGAGGGACACTGAAGCTTTCTTT	CASSLRDTEAFF
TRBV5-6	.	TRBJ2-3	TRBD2	TGTGCCAGCAGCTTGCTGGGACTAGTACCGGGAGATACGCAGTATTTT	CASSLLGLVPGDTQYF
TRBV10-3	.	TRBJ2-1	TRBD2	TGTGCCATCAGTTACTCCGGGACTAGCGGACTCTACAATGAGCAGTTCTTC	CAISYSGTSGLYNEQFF
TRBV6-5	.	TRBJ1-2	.	TGTGCCAGCACCCCGATAAACTATGGCTACACCTTC	CASTPINYGYTF
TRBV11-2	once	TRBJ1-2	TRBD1	TGTGCCAGCAGCTTATGGAGTAGTGCGGGACAGGGCGATGGCTACACCTTC	CASSLWSSAGQGDGYTF
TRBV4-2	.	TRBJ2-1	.	TGTGCCAGCAGCCAAGGTCAGGGTACCTACAATGAGCAGTTCTTC	CASSQGQGTYNEQFF
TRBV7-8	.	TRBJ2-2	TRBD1	TGTGCCAGCAGCTTAGCGGGCACAGGGGGTACGAACACCGGGGAGCTGTTTTTT	CASSLAGTGGTNTGELFF
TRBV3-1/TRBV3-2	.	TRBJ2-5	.	TGTGCCAGCAGCCAAGGAGCGCCGAAAGAGACCCAGTACTTC	CASSQGAPKETQYF
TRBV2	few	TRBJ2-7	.	TGTGCCAGCAAGATTTCAGGAGAAGAGCAGTACTTC	CASKISGEEQYF
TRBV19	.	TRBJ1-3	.	TGTGCCAGTAATCAGGGTTCTGGAAACACCATATATTTT	CASNQGSGNTIYF
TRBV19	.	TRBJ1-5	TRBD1	TGTGCCAGTAGTAAAGGACAGGTGGACTCGTCCTTTACCTACAATCAGCCCCAGCATTTT	CASSKGQVDSSFTYNQPQHF
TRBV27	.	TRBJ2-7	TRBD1	TGTGCCAGCAGTTCCGGACAGGAGATCTCCTACGAGCAGTACTTC	CASSSGQEISYEQYF
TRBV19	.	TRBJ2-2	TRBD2	TGTGCCAGTAGTCATGGGGGGAGGGCCGGTCGAGCCGGGGAGCTGTTTTTT	CASSHGGRAGRAGELFF
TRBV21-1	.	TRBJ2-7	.	TGTGCCAGCACCATCCGCCGGGACTACTCCTACGAGCAGTACTTC	CASTIRRDYSYEQYF
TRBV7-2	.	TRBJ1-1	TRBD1	TGTGCCAGCAGCTTCGCGGACAGGTATAACACTGAAGCTTTCTTT	CASSFADRYNTEAFF
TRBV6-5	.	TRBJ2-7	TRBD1	TGTGCCAGCAGTCGGACAGGGGGTTTCTACGAGCAGTACTTC	CASSRTGGFYEQYF
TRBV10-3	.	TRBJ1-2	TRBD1	TGTGCCATCCTCAACAGGTTACAGGGGGCCGGCTACACCTTC	CAILNRLQGAGYTF
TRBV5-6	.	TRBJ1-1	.	TGTGCCAGCAGCCGGGACTCCAACATGGGGGACACTGAAGCTTTCTTT	CASSRDSNMGDTEAFF
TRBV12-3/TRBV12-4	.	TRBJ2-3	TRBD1	TGTGCCAGCAGTTTGGGGACAGGGCCGGAGTATTTT	CASSLGTGPEYF
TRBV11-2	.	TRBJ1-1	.	TGTGCCAGCAGCTTAGATAGGGGCTCTGAAGCTTTCTTT	CASSLDRGSEAFF
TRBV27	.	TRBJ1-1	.	TGTGCCAGCAGTGCCGGTGAGGCTGGGAACACTGAAGCTTTCTTT	CASSAGEAGNTEAFF
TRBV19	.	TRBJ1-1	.	TGTGCCAGTACCCCTGGCTGGGGAGGGGAAGCTTTCTTT	CASTPGWGGEAFF
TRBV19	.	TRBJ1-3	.	TGTGCCAGTAGGAACATCTTGGACGCTTCCTCTGGAAACACCATATATTTT	CASRNILDASSGNTIYF
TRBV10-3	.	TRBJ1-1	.	TGTGCCATCAGTTCAGGACAGATGAACACTGAAGCTTTCTTT	CAISSGQMNTEAFF
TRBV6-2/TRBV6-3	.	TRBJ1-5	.	TGTGCCAGCAGTTACGGAGGAACAGGGCAGCCCCAGCATTTT	CASSYGGTGQPQHF
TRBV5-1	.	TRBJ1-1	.	TGCGCCAGCAGCTTGCGGAACCCGAACACTGAAGCTTTCTTT	CASSLRNPNTEAFF